These 28 T cell receptor beta chains originate from one sample sequenced in a study of long-term antiretroviral therapy in people with HIV. Survey-level resolution applied to immunoSEQ assay v3.0. TCRdb's table, derived via immunoSEQ multiplex PCR, lists solely in-frame clones and lacks some. The sample includes some 23,000 clones, roughly three quarters of them seen just once. Sequencing used unsorted PBMCs, obtained 1.1 years before starting antiretroviral therapy. These receptors were collected from a woman between 40 and 55 years old with HIV.

The chain employs TRBV5-4 and TRBJ2-7; the D gene is possibly TRBD2 (6 bases). Trimming left V 4 bases short and J 0 bases short, with 14 bases between. The germline V gene encodes CDR1 SGHNT and CDR2 YYREEE (reference sequence). The CDR3 spans 15 residues. The CDR3 loop is CASSMGLPSSYEQYF. The CDR3 bases are TGTGCCAGCAGCATGGGACTGCCTTCCTCCTACGAGCAGTACTTC.

J is TRBJ1-2 and V is TRBV13, with D hard to call. The ends were cut back, 2 bases at V and 8 bases at J, with 12 bases in the middle. The CDR3 is 13 residues long. Germline V gene data show CDR1 as PRHDT and CDR2 as FYEKMQ (reference sequence). The CDR3 nucleotides are TGTGCCAGCAGCTTATTGCGGGCGCGGGGCTACACCTTC. Residues: CASSLLRARGYTF.

The sample holds one count of this clone. This rearrangement joins TRBV19 to TRBJ1-3; D is unresolved. Looked up from germline, CDR1 is LNHDA and CDR2 is SQIVND (reference sequence). V dropped 3 bases and J dropped 4 bases, with 4 bases sitting between them. The CDR3 loop spans 12 amino acids. CDR3: CASSILGNTIYF. Written as DNA, the CDR3 is TGTGCCAGTAGTATTCTCGGAAACACCATATATTTT.

The V gene is TRBV6-1, the J gene TRBJ2-7, with TRBD2 matching 11 bases. V gave up 4 bases and J gave up 0 bases; unmatched junction bases: 2. CDR3 length: 15 amino acids. Germline V gene lookup returns CDR1 MNHNS and CDR2 SASEGT. CDR3 residues: CASSGGTSGSYEQYF. The CDR3 DNA reads as TGTGCCAGCAGTGGCGGGACTAGCGGCTCCTACGAGCAGTACTTC.

The chain uses TRBV23-1 and TRBJ2-2; the D gene is possibly TRBD2 (7 bases). TRBV23-1 is an ORF, and what it does is uncertain. This CDR3 is built from 15 residues. Trimming took 8 bases from V and 4 from J, leaving 17 bases between them. This CDR3 reads CASEGGGPSTGELFF. For the CDR3, the DNA is TGCGCCAGCGAAGGGGGGGGGCCGAGCACCGGGGAGCTGTTTTTT.

V usage is TRBV19 and J usage is TRBJ2-2; 8 bases agree with TRBD1. The CDR3 length is 15 residues. The V gene's germline CDR1 is LNHDA and CDR2 SQIVND (reference sequence). V gave up 1 base and J gave up 6 bases; unmatched junction bases: 4. CDR3 nucleotide sequence: TGTGCCAGTAGTATAGGGACAGGGATCGCCGGGGAGCTGTTTTTT. As protein: CASSIGTGIAGELFF. Drawing the rest from reference TRBV19 and TRBJ2-2, the complete variable domain is DGGITQSPKYLFRKEGQNVTLSCEQNLNHDAMYWYRQDPGQGLRLIYYSQIVNDFQKGDIAEGYSVSREKKESFPLTVTSAQKNPTAFYLCASSIGTGIAGELFFGEGSRLTVL.

This sequence joins TRBV5-6 and TRBJ1-2; a possible D gene is TRBD1 (6 bases). The ends were cut back, 0 bases at V and 3 bases at J, with 6 bases in the middle. The CDR3 covers 13 residues. Germline assignment: CDR1 SGHDT and CDR2 YYEEEE. The CDR3 DNA reads TGTGCCAGCAGCTTGGACAGGGACTATGGCTACACCTTC. It specifies CASSLDRDYGYTF.

V usage is TRBV27 and J usage is TRBJ2-7; D could derive from TRBD1 or TRBD2 (5 bases each). This CDR3 comprises 14 residues. Germline V gene lookup returns CDR1 MNHEY and CDR2 SMNVEV (reference sequence). The V gene lost 6 bases and the J gene lost 1 base, with 13 bases spanning the gap. The CDR3 sequence: CASSLRGDSYEQYF. The CDR3 coding sequence is TGTGCCAGCAGCCTGAGGGGCGATTCCTACGAGCAGTACTTC.

J is TRBJ2-2 and V is TRBV9; 9 bases line up with TRBD2. CDR3 length: 16 amino acids. J was trimmed by 1 base and V by 5 bases; bases with no gene match: 6. Looked up from germline, CDR1 is SGDLS and CDR2 is YYNGEE. CDR3 residues: CASSFLAGLNTGELFF. The CDR3 nucleotides are TGTGCCAGCAGTTTCCTAGCGGGGCTGAACACCGGGGAGCTGTTTTTT.

This chain joins TRBV7-9 and TRBJ2-5, with D perhaps TRBD1 (6 bases). Trimming took off 5 bases at V and 5 bases at J, with 21 bases between the two ends. CDR1 and CDR2 from the germline V gene are SEHNR and FQNEAQ (reference sequence). The CDR3 contains 16 residues. The CDR3 DNA sequence: TGTGCCAGCAGCCTCGGTTGGACAGCCGAAAGGGAGACCCAGTACTTC. This sequence encodes CASSLGWTAERETQYF.

This clone was observed a handful of times. This chain links TRBV2 with TRBJ1-2; D is unresolved. V lost 4 bases and J lost 5, with 8 bases in between. CDR1 is SNHLY, CDR2 FYNNEI, per germline. CDR3 length equals 12 residues. Written as DNA, the CDR3 is TGTGCCAGCAGTGCGAGAGTGTATGGCTACACCTTC. Translating gives CASSARVYGYTF.

CDR3 in amino acids: CAWSPTDTEAFF. CDR3 DNA sequence: TGTGCCTGGAGCCCAACGGACACTGAAGCTTTCTTT. The rearrangement links TRBV30 to TRBJ1-1; D ambiguous. This CDR3 contains 12 residues. With 3 bases removed from V and 3 bases from J, the gap between germline ends came to 8 bases. Germline V CDR1 and CDR2: GTSNPN, SVGIG (reference sequence). Combining the CDR3 with reference TRBV30 and TRBJ1-1 gives the whole variable domain SQTIHQWPATLVQPVGSPLSLECTVEGTSNPNLYWYRQAAGRGLQLLFYSVGIGQISSEVPQNLSASRPQDRQFILSSKKLLLSDSGFYLCAWSPTDTEAFFGQGTRLTVV.

The J gene is TRBJ2-7, the V gene TRBV6-5, with 9 nucleotides matching TRBD2. Germline V gene sequence: CDR1 MNHEY, CDR2 SVGAGI. This CDR3 contains 15 residues. The V gene end was trimmed by 5 bases and the J gene end by 1 base; junction bases not matched to a gene: 6. The DNA for the CDR3 is TGTGCCAGCAGTCCTGGCGGGGGGGCATCCTACGAGCAGTACTTC. This encodes CASSPGGGASYEQYF.

This chain connects TRBV29-1 to TRBJ2-2, with a tentative D call TRBD1 (5 bases). V was trimmed by 3 bases and J by 0 bases, leaving 8 bases between them. The CDR3 spans 14 residues. CDR1 is SQVTM, CDR2 ANQGSEA, per germline. The CDR3 sequence: CSVDRVSNTGELFF. In nucleotides, the CDR3 is TGCAGCGTTGACAGGGTCTCGAACACCGGGGAGCTGTTTTTT.

The chain uses TRBV9 and TRBJ1-1; D is uncertain. V dropped 3 bases and J dropped 0 bases, with 6 bases sitting between them. CDR1 and CDR2 from the germline V gene are SGDLS and YYNGEE. This CDR3 spans 13 amino acids. Here the CDR3 DNA reads TGTGCCAGCAGCGCTGGTATGAACACTGAAGCTTTCTTT. Encoded protein: CASSAGMNTEAFF.

The CDR3 sequence: CASSLTSGTYNEQFF. The CDR3 DNA is TGTGCCAGCAGCCTGACTAGCGGAACCTACAATGAGCAGTTCTTC. This chain links TRBV5-5 with TRBJ2-1; 9 bases fit TRBD2. The CDR3 consists of 15 residues. The germline V gene has CDR1 SGHKS and CDR2 YYEKEE (reference sequence). V trimming: 4 bases; J trimming: 2 bases; junction bases outside the gene matches: 4.

The chain joins TRBV25-1 to TRBJ2-5, with unresolved D. Germline CDR1 is MGHDK and CDR2 is SYGVNS. Trimming removed 6 bases from V and 4 bases from J, with 6 bases in between. The CDR3 contains 11 residues. The CDR3 nucleotides read TGTGCCAGCAGGCTAGGAGAGACCCAGTACTTC. Encoded protein: CASRLGETQYF.

The chain links TRBV30 to TRBJ1-2; D gene ambiguous. Germline values: CDR1 GTSNPN, CDR2 SVGIG (reference sequence). This CDR3 region has 13 residues. Trimming removed 2 bases at V and 8 bases at J, with 15 bases between. DNA for the CDR3: TGTGCCTGGAGTCTCCAGGAATCTGACGGCTACACCTTC. As protein: CAWSLQESDGYTF. The entire variable domain, with the rest obtained from reference TRBV30 and TRBJ1-2, is as follows: SQTIHQWPATLVQPVGSPLSLECTVEGTSNPNLYWYRQAAGRGLQLLFYSVGIGQISSEVPQNLSASRPQDRQFILSSKKLLLSDSGFYLCAWSLQESDGYTFGSGTRLTVV.

The chain has TRBV11-3 and TRBJ2-7; no reliable D call. The CDR3 contains 12 residues. V was cut by 5 bases and J by 7 bases, with 12 bases left in between. Germline-derived CDR1 and CDR2 are SGHNT and YENEEA. The chain's CDR3 is CASSQTRREQYF. Written as DNA, the CDR3 is TGTGCCAGCAGCCAGACTCGCAGGGAGCAGTACTTC.

This chain connects TRBV5-4 to TRBJ2-7; possibly TRBD1 or TRBD2 for D (6 bases each). The CDR3 runs to 14 residues. V shed 3 bases and J shed 2 bases, with 12 bases lying between them. Germline V gives CDR1 SGHNT, CDR2 YYREEE (reference sequence). CDR3 amino acids: CASSYDGGTYEQYF. The CDR3, as DNA: TGTGCCAGCAGCTACGACGGGGGCACCTACGAGCAGTACTTC.

A remark on this clone: At the DNA level, this CDR3 is encoded by other sequences in the same sample as well. V and J are TRBV5-1 and TRBJ2-1, with 10 positions matching TRBD1. J gave up 1 base and V 4 bases, and 2 bases lay outside the gene matches. Germline CDR1 is SGHRS and CDR2 is YFSETQ. The CDR3 covers 15 residues. The DNA for the CDR3 is TGCGCCAGCAGCCTGGGACAGGGGTCCTACAATGAGCAGTTCTTC. It encodes CASSLGQGSYNEQFF.

The V and J genes are TRBV5-1 and TRBJ1-1; D gene ambiguous. V was pared by 0 bases and J by 5 bases, with 11 bases between. The germline V gene encodes CDR1 SGHRS and CDR2 YFSETQ. The CDR3 covers 14 residues. CDR3 region: CASSLEGGWTEAFF. CDR3 bases: TGCGCCAGCAGCTTGGAGGGCGGTTGGACTGAAGCTTTCTTT. Combining the CDR3 with reference TRBV5-1 and TRBJ1-1 gives the whole variable domain KAGVTQTPRYLIKTRGQQVTLSCSPISGHRSVSWYQQTPGQGLQFLFEYFSETQRNKGNFPGRFSGRQFSNSRSEMNVSTLELGDSALYLCASSLEGGWTEAFFGQGTRLTVV.

The CDR3 nucleotides read TGTGCCAGCAGCTACACACTAGCGGGCAGCTCCTACAATGAGCAGTTCTTC. As protein: CASSYTLAGSSYNEQFF. The chain joins TRBV5-6 to TRBJ2-1; TRBD2 matches at 9 bases. Germline CDR1 reads SGHDT; CDR2 reads YYEEEE. Trimming took 3 bases from V and 0 from J; bases not matched to a gene: 7. The CDR3 length is 17 residues.

The V and J genes are TRBV15 and TRBJ2-7; D is unclear. Germline V gene data show CDR1 as LNHNV and CDR2 as YYDKDF (reference sequence). This CDR3 has 14 amino acids. V was pared by 0 bases and J by 6 bases, with 12 bases between. CDR3 nucleotides: TGTGCCACCAGCAGAGATGCCGAAGCGCTCGAGCAGTACTTC. This translates into CATSRDAEALEQYF.

This chain uses TRBV5-1 with TRBJ1-1; TRBD1 aligns across 7 bases. Per the germline V gene, CDR1 is SGHRS and CDR2 is YFSETQ. The CDR3 loop spans 13 amino acids. V shed 5 bases, J shed 3 bases, and the junction held 4 bases outside the gene matches. The DNA of the CDR3 is TGCGCCAGCAGTTCACAGGGGTACACTGAAGCTTTCTTT. It codes for CASSSQGYTEAFF.

V and J are TRBV7-6 and TRBJ2-2; either TRBD1 or TRBD2 may supply D (5 bases each). Trimming removed 1 base from V and 7 bases from J, with 16 bases in between. This CDR3 comprises 16 residues. CDR1 and CDR2 from the germline V gene are SGHVS and FNYEAQ. The CDR3 is CASSLGTGQGHGELFF. The CDR3, as DNA: TGTGCCAGCAGCTTAGGGACGGGGCAGGGCCACGGGGAGCTGTTTTTT.

CDR3 loop: CASSGGTDYGYTF. CDR3 sequence (DNA): TGTGCCAGCAGCGGAGGGACGGATTATGGCTACACCTTC. V is TRBV11-3 and J is TRBJ1-2; weak D call: TRBD1 (5 bases). The CDR3 covers 13 residues. Germline V lookup: CDR1 SGHNT, CDR2 YENEEA. Trimming shortened V by 5 bases and J by 5 bases, and 12 bases separated the two germline ends.

The chain has TRBV30 and TRBJ2-3; 8 bases fit TRBD2. The V segment lost 5 bases and the J segment 1 base; nucleotides outside the gene matches: 5. Looked up from germline, CDR1 is GTSNPN and CDR2 is SVGIG (reference sequence). This CDR3 is 14 amino acids long. CDR3: CAWDGGAGTDTQYF. CDR3 DNA: TGTGCCTGGGACGGGGGGGCGGGCACAGATACGCAGTATTTT.